These 3 T cell receptor beta chains were all obtained from the same sample, sequenced in a study of identical twins. TCRdb re-analysed the 5' RACE reads in MiXCR, keeping a single row per CDR3 protein. The table includes a few hundred thousand distinct CDR3 sequences, nearly 15% detected once. Another study also made use of these data, one on yellow fever vaccine responses in identical twins.

Sequencing was carried out using CD4+ T cells sorted from blood. Receptors were obtained from a woman between 18 and 30 years old in good health.

With regard to this clonotype: This may be a read error, as it is one base from a much larger clone. The chain carries TRBV28 and TRBJ2-5; possible D gene TRBD1, 6 bases. The ends were cut back, 8 bases at V and 2 bases at J, with 15 bases in the middle. Germline loops: CDR1 MDHEN, CDR2 SYDVKM. The CDR3 runs 14 residues. CDR3 DNA: TGTGCCAGCTGTCCGGGACAACAACAAGAGACCCAGTACTTC. This codes for CASCPGQQQETQYF.

The chain is built from TRBV7-9 and TRBJ1-1, with 7 bases that match TRBD1. J lost 7 bases, V lost 6 bases, and 20 bases had no gene match. Germline CDR1 SEHNR, CDR2 FQNEAQ (reference sequence). The CDR3 contains 17 residues. For the CDR3, the DNA is TGTGCCAGCAGTTCCCAAAAAGAAAAGCAGGGGGAGGGTGAAGCTTTCTTT. This translates into CASSSQKEKQGEGEAFF.

This chain joins TRBV5-1 and TRBJ2-3, with D possibly TRBD1 on 6 matching bases. The CDR3 has 16 amino acids. Germline lookup yields CDR1 SGHRS and CDR2 YFSETQ. Trimming shortened V by 2 bases and J by 0 bases, and 13 bases separated the two germline ends. This CDR3 is CASSFGGSTSTDTQYF. DNA for the CDR3: TGCGCCAGCAGCTTTGGGGGCAGCACTAGCACAGATACGCAGTATTTT.